This T cell receptor beta chain derives from a study of T-cell reconstitution after alpha-beta-depleted transplantation in children (dated by TCRdb to the mid-2010s). As for the study more broadly: Using TCR repertoire profiling, the study followed T-cell immune reconstitution in a quantitative way in children after TCRalphabeta/CD19-depleted allogeneic hematopoietic cell transplantation.

The sample's treatment or condition label, in plain terms: allogeneic hematopoietic cell transplantation with graft depleted of TCRalphabeta T cells and CD19 B cells. The children who served as transplant recipients had been given grafts of TCRalphabeta/CD19-depleted allogeneic hematopoietic cells. In the germline V gene, CDR1 corresponds to SGHVS and CDR2 to FQNEAQ. V and J are truncated by 5 bases and 0 bases respectively, leaving an intervening sequence of 11 bases. The CDR3 spans 16 residues, from the cysteine through the phenylalanine. CDR3 DNA is the only sequence kept; it has 48 bases, read in frame from the first base. Details on this clonotype: There is no known antigen for this receptor. No base-level quality is on record; no much larger clone is a single base apart.

The library relied on PCR. TCRdb names Illumina HiSeq 2500 as the instrument used. Molecular barcoding was employed in the preparation of TCR libraries, with unique molecular identifiers being used to normalize TCRbeta repertoire quantification. The raw public data were reprocessed by TCRdb itself: fastp quality trimming at Q25, MiXCR clonotype calling, in-frame beta chains only. Rows merge per CDR3 protein into single entries with the most common DNA and genes. Within this sample are about 260,000 distinct CDR3 sequences, with more than 9% of them counted one time only. Clones ranked in the top ten supply around 24% of the sample. The paper as a whole reports these results and caveats: The apparently early recovery of alphabetaT-cell counts about two months after transplant reportedly depended on only several hundred rapidly expanded clones that came from non-depleted graft cells. Over subsequent months, a decline in hyperexpanded clone frequencies was noted, and after one year, T-cell counts and TCRbeta diversity were mostly ascribed to newly produced T cells. The high TCRbeta diversity at day 60 in some patients was ascribed to recipient T cells and intrathymic progenitors that had survived conditioning.

Sequenced here: peripheral blood, sampled 180 days after TCRalphabeta/CD19-depleted stem cell transplant. The V and J segments used are TRBV7-8 and TRBJ1-6, with a weak D call of TRBD1 (5 bases match). The TCR comes from a male patient aged 2-10 years who had a stem cell transplant for chronic granulomatous disease, so the T cells may come from the graft donor. CDR3 loop: CASSGQGGSYNSPLHF. The DNA is as follows: TGTGCCAGCAGCGGGCAGGGCGGCTCCTATAATTCACCCCTCCACTTT.